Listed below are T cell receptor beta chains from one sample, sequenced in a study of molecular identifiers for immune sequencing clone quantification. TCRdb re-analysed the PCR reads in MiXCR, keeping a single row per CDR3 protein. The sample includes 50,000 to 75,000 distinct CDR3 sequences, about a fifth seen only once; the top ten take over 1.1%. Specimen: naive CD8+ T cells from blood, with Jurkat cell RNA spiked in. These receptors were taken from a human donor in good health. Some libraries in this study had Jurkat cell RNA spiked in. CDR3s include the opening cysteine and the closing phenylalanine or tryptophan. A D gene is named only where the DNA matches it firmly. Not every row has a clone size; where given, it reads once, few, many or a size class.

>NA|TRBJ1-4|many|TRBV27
TGTGCCAGCAGTTTATTCTCGAACCGGGCGGAAAAACTGTTTTTT
CASSLFSNRAEKLFF
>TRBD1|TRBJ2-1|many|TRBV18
TGTGCCAGCTTACCACCGGACAGGACCTATCTGAGTGAGCAGTTCTTC
CASLPPDRTYLSEQFF
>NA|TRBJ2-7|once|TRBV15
TGTACCACCAGCAGAGGTATGACCTACGAGCAGTACTTC
CTTSRGMTYEQYF
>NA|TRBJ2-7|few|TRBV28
TGTGCCAGCAGTATCCTCGGGGAAGGGACCTACGAGCAGTACTTC
CASSILGEGTYEQYF
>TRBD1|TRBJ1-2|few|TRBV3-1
TGTGCCAGCAGCCAAGTTCGGACAGGGGACTATGGCTACACCTTC
CASSQVRTGDYGYTF
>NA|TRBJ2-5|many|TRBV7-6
TGTGCCAGCAGCTCCGCGGGGAACCAAGAGACCCAGTACTTC
CASSSAGNQETQYF
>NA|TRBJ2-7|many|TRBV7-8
TGTGCCAGCAGCTTAGCCAGCGGTACTTACGAGCAGTACTTC
CASSLASGTYEQYF
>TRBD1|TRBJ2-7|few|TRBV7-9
TGTGCCAGCAGTACCTCAGGGGGTTTCTCCTACGAGCAGTACTTC
CASSTSGGFSYEQYF
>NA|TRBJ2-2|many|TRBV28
TGTGCCAGCAGGGGGACAACGAACACCGGGGAGCTGTTTTTT
CASRGTTNTGELFF
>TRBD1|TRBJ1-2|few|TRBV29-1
TGCAGCGTAGGGACAGGTTCTGGCTACACCTTC
CSVGTGSGYTF
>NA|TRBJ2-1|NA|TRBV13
TGTGCCAGCAGCTTGCTATTAAGCTCCTACAATGAGCAGTTCTTC
CASSLLLSSYNEQFF
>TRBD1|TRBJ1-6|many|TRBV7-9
TGTGCCAGCAGCTTAGGACAGGGTATTTCACCCCTCCACTTT
CASSLGQGISPLHF
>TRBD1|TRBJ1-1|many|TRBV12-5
TGTGCTAGTGGCAAAACCGGGACAGGGGAAGATAATGAAGCTTTCTTT
CASGKTGTGEDNEAFF
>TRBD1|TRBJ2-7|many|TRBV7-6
TGTGCCAGCAGCCCCGTGACAGGGGGCTACGAGCAGTACTTC
CASSPVTGGYEQYF
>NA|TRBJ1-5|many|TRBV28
TGTGCCAGCAGTTTATTTCGCTCAGAATATAGCAATCAGCCCCAGCATTTT
CASSLFRSEYSNQPQHF
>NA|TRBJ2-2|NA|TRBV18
TGTGCCAGCTCACCGACCCCCGGGGAGCTGTTTTTT
CASSPTPGELFF
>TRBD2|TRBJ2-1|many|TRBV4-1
TGCGCCAGCAGCCAAGATCCTTTAAGGACGGGAGGGCCGGGTAGTGAGCAGTTCTTC
CASSQDPLRTGGPGSEQFF
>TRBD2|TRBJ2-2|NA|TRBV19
TGTGCCAGCCTAGCGGGCTCCGGGGAGCTGTTTTTT
CASLAGSGELFF
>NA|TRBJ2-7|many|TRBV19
TGTGCCAGTAGCCCCATAGACCGGAGTTCCTACGAGCAGTACTTC
CASSPIDRSSYEQYF
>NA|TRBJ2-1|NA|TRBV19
TGTGCCAGTAGTACAGGCACCTGGGACTACAATGAGCAGTTCTTC
CASSTGTWDYNEQFF
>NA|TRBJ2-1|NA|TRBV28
TGTGCCAGCAGTCCCGGAGGGGCCCACAATGAGCAGTTCTTC
CASSPGGAHNEQFF
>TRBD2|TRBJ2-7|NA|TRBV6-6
TGTGCCAGCAGTTACGGGACTAGCGGCTCCTACGAGCAGTACTTC
CASSYGTSGSYEQYF
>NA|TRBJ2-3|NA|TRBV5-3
TGTGCCAGCAGGGTCCGGGACCCCACAGATATGCGGTATTTT
CASRVRDPTDMRYF
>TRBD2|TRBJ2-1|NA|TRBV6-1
TGTGCCAGCAGTGAATTGCTAGCGGGAGAGGACAATGAGCAGTTCTTC
CASSELLAGEDNEQFF
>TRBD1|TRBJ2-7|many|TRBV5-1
TGCGCCAGCAGCTGGACAGGGGGAGTTTACGAGCAGTACTTC
CASSWTGGVYEQYF
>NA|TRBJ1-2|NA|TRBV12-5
TGTGCTAGTGGTTTGCCGGAGGACCCAAAGGAAGGCTACACCTTC
CASGLPEDPKEGYTF
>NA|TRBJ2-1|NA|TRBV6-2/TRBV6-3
TGTGCCAGCAGAACGCCTGAACCTTACAATGAGCAGTTCTTC
CASRTPEPYNEQFF
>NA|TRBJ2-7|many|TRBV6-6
TGTGCCAGCAGTTACTCGGAGACTACAGGCCCCTACGAGCAGTACTTC
CASSYSETTGPYEQYF
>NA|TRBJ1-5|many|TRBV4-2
TGTGCCAGCAGCCAGTTTGTCGAAAATCAGCCCCAGCATTTT
CASSQFVENQPQHF
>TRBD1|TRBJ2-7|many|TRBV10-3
TGTGCCATCAGGCCCCGGGACAGGAATTACGAGCAGTACTTC
CAIRPRDRNYEQYF
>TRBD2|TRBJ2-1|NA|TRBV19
TGTGCCAGTAGTATAGCGGGAGGGCCCTACAATGAGCAGTTCTTC
CASSIAGGPYNEQFF
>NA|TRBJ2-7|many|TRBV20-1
TGCAGTGCTAGGACAGTCTCCTACGAGCAGTACTTC
CSARTVSYEQYF